Below are 5 T cell receptor beta chains sequenced from a single sample in a study of post-analysis software for immune sequencing data. Tagging with unique molecular identifiers was a feature of the TCR beta cDNA libraries. TCRdb processed the PCR reads anew with MiXCR; each CDR3 protein has one entry. The top ten hold around 10% of the sample, which has hundreds of thousands of distinct CDR3 sequences, 59% seen once. Study-wide points: Patients had higher frequencies than controls of roughly five TRBV segments, including TRBV5-6, TRBV5-1 and TRBV20-1.

These receptors have no known antigen. The source material was blood. The source is a girl aged 2-10 years with multiple sclerosis.

This chain connects TRBV6-5 to TRBJ1-2; D gene unclear. This CDR3 has 12 residues. Trimming pared 6 bases from V and 2 bases from J, leaving 7 bases between. CDR1 is MNHEY and CDR2 is SVGAGI in the germline V gene. CDR3 nucleotide sequence: TGTGCCAGCAGGGTTGCCAACTATGGCTACACCTTC. Amino acid sequence: CASRVANYGYTF.

This clonotype was recorded once. V usage is TRBV5-1 and J usage is TRBJ1-1; the match to TRBD1 covers 7 bases. This CDR3 has 15 amino acids. V gave up 3 bases and J gave up 1 base; unmatched junction bases: 6. Germline CDR1 is SGHRS and CDR2 is YFSETQ. CDR3 nucleotide sequence: TGCGCCAGCAGCTCAAGCCGGGACAGGAACACTGAAGCTTTCTTT. Residues: CASSSSRDRNTEAFF.

The rearrangement links TRBV5-1 to TRBJ2-7; D is unclear. Trimming stripped 3 bases from V and 1 base from J, with 11 bases between. Germline lookup yields CDR1 SGHRS and CDR2 YFSETQ. The CDR3 runs to 14 residues. The CDR3 loop is CASSWAEPSYEQYF. For the CDR3, the DNA is TGCGCCAGCAGCTGGGCAGAGCCGTCCTACGAGCAGTACTTC. The whole variable domain, filled in from reference TRBV5-1 and TRBJ2-7, reads KAGVTQTPRYLIKTRGQQVTLSCSPISGHRSVSWYQQTPGQGLQFLFEYFSETQRNKGNFPGRFSGRQFSNSRSEMNVSTLELGDSALYLCASSWAEPSYEQYFGPGTRLTVT.

This chain connects TRBV6-1 to TRBJ2-7; D not certain. Trimming pared 6 bases from V and 0 bases from J, leaving 18 bases between. The CDR3 length is 16 residues. Germline V gives CDR1 MNHNS, CDR2 SASEGT. CDR3 in DNA: TGTGCCAGCAGACAACTTGCCGCGACGGGCTCCTACGAGCAGTACTTC. Translated, it gives CASRQLAATGSYEQYF.

This chain joins TRBV12-3 or TRBV12-4 and TRBJ2-1; D might be TRBD2 (5 bases). Trimming stripped 6 bases from V and 1 base from J, with 13 bases between. The CDR3 has 15 amino acids. The CDR3 spells CASRSTSSSYNEQFF. CDR3 DNA: TGTGCCAGCAGATCAACTAGTTCGTCCTACAATGAGCAGTTCTTC.